This entry describes one T cell receptor beta chain. The antigen is unknown. The CDR3 sequence is 15 residues long. Losses at the gene ends were 2 bases for V and 5 bases for J; bases not matched to a gene: 6. This sample was included in a study of T and B cells in COVID-19 patients. Notes on the study in general: Active COVID-19 showed highly clonal TRB repertoires; recovery showed diversity and richness above healthy donors. Sorted SARS-CoV-2-responsive or tetramer+ T cells and CD4+, regulatory and CD8+ subsets were not yet sequenced. Early severe-case samples and blood from mildly ill patients during symptoms were in short supply.

TRB rearrangements were amplified by multiplex PCR with BIOMED2 TRB-A/B primers. Using its own MiXCR run on the multiplex PCR reads, TCRdb lists one record per CDR3 protein. Here the sample spans roughly 9,500 distinct CDR3 sequences, 28% being singletons. TRB was amplified from around 230-520 ng of blood genomic DNA. The sequencing input was blood. The source is a human donor who had recovered from COVID-19. The rearrangement uses TRBV12-3 or TRBV12-4 and TRBJ2-5; 9 nucleotides agree with TRBD1. In DNA form, the CDR3 reads TGTGCCAGCAGTTTACCAGGACAGGGGAGGGAGACCCAGTACTTC. Encoded protein: CASSLPGQGRETQYF.